This T cell receptor beta chain emerged from a study of CD8+CD57+ T cells in acquired aplastic anemia. Study-wide context: Mean read depth for CD4+ cells from healthy donors was around 9.9 million.

Genomic DNA acted as the template from which TCR beta VDJ combination and CDR3 sequence profiling were carried out. Using its own MiXCR run on the reads, TCRdb lists one record per CDR3 protein. The table includes approximately 50,000 distinct CDR3 sequences, approximately 78% detected once. Overall study results and limits: Simpson's diversity of CD8+ cells was not significantly different in patients compared with controls.

For this clonotype: Antigen specificity is unknown.

The CDR3 contains 14 residues. Unmatched junction bases numbered 7, after V lost 5 bases and J lost 5 bases. The germline V gene has CDR1 SGHVS and CDR2 FNYEAQ. V gene TRBV7-6 combines with J gene TRBJ2-7; 9 bases map to TRBD1. Sequencing input: sorted CD4+, CD8+, or CD8+CD57+ T cells (not recorded which) from PBMCs. The source is a human donor in good health, serving as a control. The CDR3 protein is CASSQLTGGHEQYF. The CDR3 DNA is TGTGCCAGCAGCCAGCTGACAGGGGGGCACGAGCAGTACTTC.